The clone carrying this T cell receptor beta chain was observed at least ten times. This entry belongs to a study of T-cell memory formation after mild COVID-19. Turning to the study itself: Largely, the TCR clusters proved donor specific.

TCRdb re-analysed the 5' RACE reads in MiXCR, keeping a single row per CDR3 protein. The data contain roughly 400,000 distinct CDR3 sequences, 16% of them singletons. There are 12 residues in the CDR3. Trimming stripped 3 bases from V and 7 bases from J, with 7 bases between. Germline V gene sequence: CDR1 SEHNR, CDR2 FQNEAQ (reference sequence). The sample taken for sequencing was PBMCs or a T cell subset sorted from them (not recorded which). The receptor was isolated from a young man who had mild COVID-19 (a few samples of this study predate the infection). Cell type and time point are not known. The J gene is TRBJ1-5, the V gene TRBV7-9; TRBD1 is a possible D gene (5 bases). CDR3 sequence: CASSFRGQPQHF. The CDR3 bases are TGTGCCAGCAGCTTCCGGGGCCAGCCCCAGCATTTT.